Below are 28 T cell receptor beta chains sequenced from a single sample in a study of cytomegalovirus exposure and HLA in healthy donors (TCRdb year 2017). The library relied on the immunoSEQ multiplex PCR assay. For the multiplex PCR, a mixture combining 60 forward primers for TCR Vbeta segments and 13 reverse primers for TCR Jbeta segments was used. Not all clones reach the TCRdb copy of this immuneACCESS table, which keeps in-frame sequences only. Checked studies attribute under half of the gap to unresolved V genes and leave the rest unexplained. The sample table contains a few hundred thousand clones; only one count was recorded for roughly 80% of them. Jointly, the top ten make up roughly 3.1% of the sample. The sample was PBMCs. The receptor set was obtained from a man aged 25-40 years in good health and CMV-seronegative.

J is TRBJ2-2 and V is TRBV7-9; TRBD2 agrees at 7 bases. There are 13 residues in the CDR3. Germline CDR1 SEHNR, CDR2 FQNEAQ (reference sequence). J gave up 4 bases and V 4 bases, and 0 bases lay outside the gene matches. CDR3 nucleotide sequence: TGTGCCAGCAGCTGGACTAGCACCGGGGAGCTGTTTTTT. Translated: CASSWTSTGELFF.

The chain is built from TRBV4-1 and TRBJ2-7; tentatively, D is TRBD1 (8 bases). Looked up from germline, CDR1 is MGHRA and CDR2 is YSYEKL. V gave up 0 bases and J gave up 2 bases, with 14 bases separating them. The CDR3 has 16 amino acids. CDR3 in amino acids: CASSQEAGQVTYEQYF. The CDR3 nucleotides are TGCGCCAGCAGCCAAGAAGCGGGACAGGTTACCTACGAGCAGTACTTC.

This chain uses TRBV4-1 with TRBJ1-1; the D is unclear. V lost 1 base and J lost 1, with 10 bases in between. This CDR3 region has 15 residues. Per the germline V gene, CDR1 is MGHRA and CDR2 is YSYEKL. The CDR3 DNA sequence: TGCGCCAGCAGCCAAGGGTTCGGGGAGAACACTGAAGCTTTCTTT. It encodes CASSQGFGENTEAFF.

This chain joins TRBV4-1 and TRBJ2-4; TRBD2 might be the D (6 bases). CDR1 is MGHRA and CDR2 is YSYEKL in the germline V gene. The CDR3 covers 17 residues. The V end lost 2 bases, the J end lost 0 bases, and 14 bases lay between the germline ends. This CDR3 reads CASSQLSGGVAKNIQYF. Here the CDR3 DNA reads TGCGCCAGCAGCCAACTATCCGGGGGAGTAGCCAAAAACATTCAGTACTTC.

The CDR3 DNA reads as TGTGCCAGCAGCCAGGGGGGGACAGGGGACAATGAGCAGTTCTTC. This encodes CASSQGGTGDNEQFF. The genes are TRBV9 and TRBJ2-1; TRBD1 aligns across 10 bases. The CDR3 runs to 15 residues. The germline gives CDR1 SGDLS, CDR2 YYNGEE. The V segment lost 4 bases and the J segment 5 bases; nucleotides outside the gene matches: 6.

A single count supports this clone. The V call is TRBV6-5, the J call TRBJ2-7, with 8 bases matching TRBD1. Trimming took 4 bases from V and 5 from J; bases not matched to a gene: 10. This CDR3 contains 15 residues. Germline-derived CDR1 and CDR2 are MNHEY and SVGAGI. CDR3 amino acids: CASSSQDRVIHEQYF. DNA of the CDR3: TGTGCCAGCAGTTCCCAGGACAGGGTAATCCACGAGCAGTACTTC.

This clone was seen a single time. The chain recombines TRBV18 with TRBJ1-1; 7 nucleotides match TRBD1. V lost 6 bases to trimming and J lost 5 bases; unmatched junction nucleotides: 9. This CDR3 has 14 amino acids. Germline CDR1 reads KGHSH; CDR2 reads LQKENI. The DNA of the CDR3 is TGTGCCAGCTCGCCCAACAGGGGAGGTACTGAAGCTTTCTTT. It codes for CASSPNRGGTEAFF.

V and J are TRBV7-2 and TRBJ2-3; 11 nucleotides agree with TRBD2. V was pared by 7 bases and J by 2 bases, with 14 bases of the junction left unmatched. Germline loops: CDR1 SGHTA, CDR2 FQGNSA. The CDR3 consists of 18 residues. CDR3 nucleotides: TGTGCCAGCACTCTAGGCCCTCTAGCGGGGGGATCCACAGATACGCAGTATTTT. Its protein product is CASTLGPLAGGSTDTQYF.

The genes are TRBV14 and TRBJ2-5; perhaps TRBD2 as D (5 bases). V lost 2 bases and J lost 2, with 12 bases in between. The germline gives CDR1 SGHDN, CDR2 FVKESK. CDR3 length equals 15 residues. For the CDR3, the DNA is TGTGCCAGCAGCCAATTCGGACGAGGGCAAGAGACCCAGTACTTC. As protein: CASSQFGRGQETQYF. The variable domain in full, completed from reference TRBV14 and TRBJ2-5, reads EAGVTQFPSHSVIEKGQTVTLRCDPISGHDNLYWYRRVMGKEIKFLLHFVKESKQDESGMPNNRFLAERTGGTYSTLKVQPAELEDSGVYFCASSQFGRGQETQYFGPGTRLLVL.

The rearrangement uses TRBV5-4 and TRBJ1-1; D is uncertain. From germline, CDR1 is SGHNT and CDR2 YYREEE (reference sequence). V was clipped by 0 bases and J by 1 base, with 13 bases between them. CDR3 size: 16 residues. CDR3 coding DNA: TGTGCCAGCAGCTTGGAACGGGAAAGGGCGAACACTGAAGCTTTCTTT. Amino acid sequence: CASSLERERANTEAFF.

This clone was observed a handful of times. The gene calls are TRBV5-1 and TRBJ2-7, with D hard to call. The ends were cut back, 3 bases at V and 2 bases at J, with 3 bases in the middle. Germline lookup yields CDR1 SGHRS and CDR2 YFSETQ. This CDR3 is built from 11 residues. CDR3 DNA: TGCGCCAGCAGCTCAACCTACGAGCAGTACTTC. This translates into CASSSTYEQYF. Full variable domain (remainder filled in from reference TRBV5-1 and TRBJ2-7): KAGVTQTPRYLIKTRGQQVTLSCSPISGHRSVSWYQQTPGQGLQFLFEYFSETQRNKGNFPGRFSGRQFSNSRSEMNVSTLELGDSALYLCASSSTYEQYFGPGTRLTVT.

The rearrangement links TRBV7-9 to TRBJ1-3; 7 bases line up with TRBD1. The V gene's germline CDR1 is SEHNR and CDR2 FQNEAQ (reference sequence). The CDR3 has 16 residues. The ends lost 5 bases at V and 3 bases at J; junction bases unmatched: 10. The CDR3 loop reads CASSTEQGSVGNTIYF. In DNA form, the CDR3 reads TGTGCCAGCAGCACCGAACAGGGGTCTGTTGGAAACACCATATATTTT.

J is TRBJ2-1 and V is TRBV5-1, with D uncertain. V was clipped by 1 base and J by 10 bases, with 9 bases between them. The CDR3 contains 12 residues. Germline lookup yields CDR1 SGHRS and CDR2 YFSETQ. This CDR3 is CASSLQRGEQFF. In DNA, the CDR3 is TGCGCCAGCAGCTTGCAGAGAGGCGAGCAGTTCTTC.

The rearrangement joins TRBV27 to TRBJ2-3, with D tentatively TRBD1 (5 bases). Between the trimmed V and J ends, which lost 0 bases and 4 bases, there was a span of 17 bases. CDR1 is MNHEY, CDR2 SMNVEV, per germline (reference sequence). CDR3 size: 17 residues. CDR3 in DNA: TGTGCCAGCAGTTTATCGAAATTGGTAGGCAGGGCAGATACGCAGTATTTT. The encoded protein is CASSLSKLVGRADTQYF.

The chain employs TRBV28 and TRBJ2-5; weak D call: TRBD1 (6 bases). In germline, CDR1 is MDHEN, CDR2 SYDVKM. V lost 4 bases and J 1 base, leaving 13 bases between the germline ends. CDR3 length equals 15 residues. The CDR3 sequence is CASSSMTGTQETQYF. As DNA, the CDR3 is TGTGCCAGCAGTTCGATGACAGGTACCCAAGAGACCCAGTACTTC.

V usage is TRBV5-1 and J usage is TRBJ2-5, with 11 bases identical to TRBD2. This CDR3 is 15 amino acids long. Per germline, CDR1 SGHRS and CDR2 YFSETQ. The J segment lost 1 base and the V segment lost 1 base, leaving 0 bases of the junction unmatched. The CDR3 DNA reads TGCGCCAGCAGCTTGCTAGCGGGGGGCCAAGAGACCCAGTACTTC. It is translated as CASSLLAGGQETQYF.

The CDR3 here is CASSPGQGKANEKLFF. The CDR3, as DNA: TGTGCCAGCAGTCCCGGACAGGGAAAGGCTAATGAAAAACTGTTTTTT. The V call is TRBV6-6, the J call TRBJ1-4; 8 nucleotides match TRBD1. CDR3 length equals 16 residues. Unmatched junction bases numbered 8, after V lost 5 bases and J lost 3 bases. Germline-derived CDR1 and CDR2 are MNHNY and SVGAGI (reference sequence).

J is TRBJ1-2 and V is TRBV6-1; tentatively, D is TRBD1 (6 bases). The CDR3 has 14 residues. Looked up from germline, CDR1 is MNHNS and CDR2 is SASEGT. Trimming removed 1 base from V and 4 bases from J, with 10 bases in between. The CDR3 sequence: CASSEGQTGYGYTF. The CDR3 coding sequence is TGTGCCAGCAGTGAAGGGCAGACAGGCTATGGCTACACCTTC.

This clone was seen a single time. The V call is TRBV19, the J call TRBJ2-4, with D possibly TRBD1 on 5 matching bases. The CDR3 extends over 15 amino acids. V dropped 3 bases and J dropped 5 bases, with 14 bases sitting between them. Germline CDR1 LNHDA, CDR2 SQIVND (reference sequence). CDR3 nucleotide sequence: TGTGCCAGTAGTATCCCCGCAGGGTTGGAAAACATTCAGTACTTC. Amino acids: CASSIPAGLENIQYF. Using reference TRBV19 and TRBJ2-4 for the parts outside the CDR3, the full variable domain is DGGITQSPKYLFRKEGQNVTLSCEQNLNHDAMYWYRQDPGQGLRLIYYSQIVNDFQKGDIAEGYSVSREKKESFPLTVTSAQKNPTAFYLCASSIPAGLENIQYFGAGTRLSVL.

The V and J genes are TRBV27 and TRBJ2-5; D may be TRBD1 (5 bases). CDR1 and CDR2 from the germline V gene are MNHEY and SMNVEV (reference sequence). The CDR3 is 13 residues long. The germline V and J ends were trimmed by 4 bases and 1 base, with 7 bases remaining between them. This chain's CDR3 is CASSYTGQETQYF. CDR3 nucleotide sequence: TGTGCCAGCAGTTACACAGGCCAAGAGACCCAGTACTTC.

This CDR3 reads CASSFPLRGGYTF. The CDR3, as DNA: TGTGCCAGCAGTTTTCCCCTGAGAGGGGGCTACACCTTC. The chain carries TRBV28 and TRBJ1-2, with unresolved D. In germline, CDR1 is MDHEN, CDR2 SYDVKM. V was pared by 3 bases and J by 8 bases, with 13 bases between. The CDR3 extends over 13 amino acids.

V is TRBV4-3 and J is TRBJ2-3; 10 bases align to TRBD2. The CDR3 has 15 amino acids. Germline CDR1 and CDR2: LGHNA and YSLEER. The ends lost 1 base at V and 5 bases at J; junction bases unmatched: 3. The CDR3 is CASSQGLAGQDTQYF. The CDR3 nucleotides read TGCGCCAGCAGCCAAGGACTAGCGGGTCAAGATACGCAGTATTTT.

The CDR3 DNA follows: TGTGCCAGCAGCTTAGGGGACAGGGGGGCGAAAAAGCCCCAGCATTTT. As protein: CASSLGDRGAKKPQHF. V is TRBV7-8 and J is TRBJ1-5; 11 bases are shared with TRBD1. Trimming at V came to 1 base and at J to 8 bases, leaving 7 bases not matched to a gene. Germline loops: CDR1 SGHVS, CDR2 FQNEAQ. The CDR3 runs to 16 residues.

V usage is TRBV9 and J usage is TRBJ2-2, with TRBD1 matching over 12 bases. CDR1 SGDLS and CDR2 YYNGEE come from the germline V gene. The CDR3 contains 19 residues. V shed 0 bases and J 5 bases; nucleotides not matched to a gene: 11. CDR3 coding DNA: TGTGCCAGCAGCGTAGTCGGAGGGGGACAGGGGGCCGGAACCGGGGAGCTGTTTTTT. Its protein product is CASSVVGGGQGAGTGELFF.

The chain recombines TRBV4-1 with TRBJ2-7; TRBD2 matches at 8 bases. Germline assignment: CDR1 MGHRA and CDR2 YSYEKL. This CDR3 has 16 amino acids. The trim removed 4 bases at V and 2 bases at J, leaving 10 bases unmatched. CDR3 amino acids: CASSPGGVSGAYEQYF. The CDR3 DNA follows: TGCGCCAGCAGCCCCGGAGGGGTTAGCGGGGCCTACGAGCAGTACTTC.

The CDR3 here is CASSVGISGANVLTF. In DNA, the CDR3 is TGCGCCAGCAGTGTGGGCATCTCTGGGGCCAACGTCCTGACTTTC. This rearrangement joins TRBV10-2 to TRBJ2-6; no clear D gene. This CDR3 has 15 residues. Per the germline V gene, CDR1 is WSHSY and CDR2 is SAAADI. The V and J ends lost 4 bases and 0 bases respectively, with 7 bases between them.

As concerns this clone: The junction does not match germline at one end; this may be a read error. The chain recombines TRBV6-1 with TRBJ2-6, with 10 bases aligning to TRBD2. Germline V lookup: CDR1 MNHNS, CDR2 SASEGT. The CDR3 consists of 18 residues. The CDR3 DNA is TGTGCCAGCAGTGGGTTAGCGGGGGGACCTACTGGGGCCAGCGTCCTGACTTTC. Translating it yields CASSGLAGGPTGASVLTF.

The rearrangement uses TRBV7-8 and TRBJ2-2; D not certain. V lost 1 base to trimming and J lost 6 bases, with 12 bases between them. This CDR3 spans 15 amino acids. Germline lookup yields CDR1 SGHVS and CDR2 FQNEAQ. CDR3 sequence (DNA): TGTGCCAGCAGCTTAGAGGAGATACGGGCCGGGGAGCTGTTTTTT. Its translation: CASSLEEIRAGELFF.